This section outlines one T cell receptor (beta chain) sequence together with its context. This receptor's antigen is unknown. Base quality data are lacking; no much larger clone is found one base away. Taken from the germline V gene (reference sequence), the CDR1 and CDR2 loops are LNHDA and SQIVND. The CDR3 numbers 13 residues from cysteine through phenylalanine. Only the CDR3 DNA stays, 39 bases, in frame from base 1. The germline ends are 8 bases apart after V is trimmed by 7 bases and J by 1 base. The record originates from a study of blood T cell repertoires in COVID-19 (dated by TCRdb to 2018 to 2020). Concerning the study at large: Samples from collaborators originated in the United States, Italy and Spain and spanned both the acute and convalescent phases of COVID-19. The sample metadata nearly always contained a de-identified subject ID, COVID-19 status, age in years and sex. HLA class I and class II types, where available, came from metadata supplied by the sample provider rather than from assay-based typing. Subjects who had been exposed to COVID-19, were actively infected with it, or had recovered from it provided the deeply sampled blood TCRbeta repertoires that made up the dataset. The prospective study material was composed of cDNA or gDNA derived from T cells, B-cell-depleted T cells, or PBMCs. The repertoires were made available in a free public database intended to serve as a resource for research on the immune response to SARS-CoV-2. The samples were drawn from two sources: the first 160 participants of the ongoing ImmuneRACE study, and 950 to 1,500 subjects contributed by 6 global collaborators.

TCRbeta CDR3 regions were amplified from genomic DNA using the immunoSEQ Assay, a bias-controlled multiplex PCR. As for the original processing: The number of nucleated cells in each sample was estimated by amplification of reference gene primers within the assay. Sequence reads were collapsed and filtered to measure the absolute abundance of every unique TCRbeta CDR3 rearrangement. For each sample, productive Simpson clonality was calculated as the square root of Simpson's diversity index over productive rearrangements. TCRdb's version of the immuneACCESS table is confined to in-frame rearrangements and falls short of the full clone set. An unresolved V gene accounts for under half of the shortfall where checked; the remainder is of unknown origin. V and J calls and clone size are given by that table; D and trimming were obtained from the DNA. This sample is represented by about 150,000 clones; more than 75% of them were singletons. Of the sample, less than 2.5% is held by the ten largest clones.

Collaborating institutions collected whole blood in K2EDTA tubes following their own protocols. Collaborator samples were shipped for TCRbeta analysis as frozen whole blood, isolated PBMCs, or DNA extracted from either sample type. Beyond this particular receptor, the publication reports: The quantity of clinical and demographic metadata differed by source and by participant and was supplied without curation.

This clonotype originated in a man in his 70s with acute or convalescent COVID-19. This chain is built from TRBV19 and TRBJ1-3; a confident D gene designation cannot be given. The material sequenced was peripheral blood. The CDR3 sequence is CASKKTSGNTIYF. The bases read TGTGCCAGTAAAAAGACATCTGGAAACACCATATATTTT.